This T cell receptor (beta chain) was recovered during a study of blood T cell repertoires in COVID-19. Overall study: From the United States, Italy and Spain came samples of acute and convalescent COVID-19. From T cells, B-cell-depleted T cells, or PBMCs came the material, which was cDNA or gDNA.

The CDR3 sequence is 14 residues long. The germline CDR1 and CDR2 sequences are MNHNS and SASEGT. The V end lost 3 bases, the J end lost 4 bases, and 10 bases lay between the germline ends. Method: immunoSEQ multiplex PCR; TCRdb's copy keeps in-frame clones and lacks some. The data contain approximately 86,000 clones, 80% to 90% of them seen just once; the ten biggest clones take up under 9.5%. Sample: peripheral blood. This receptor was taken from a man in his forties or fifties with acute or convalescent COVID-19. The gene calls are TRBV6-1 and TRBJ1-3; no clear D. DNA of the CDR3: TGTGCCAGCAGTGACATGGCACGCGGAAACACCATATATTTT. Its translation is CASSDMARGNTIYF.